This entry lists 23 T cell receptor beta chains sequenced from one sample in a study of cytomegalovirus exposure and HLA in healthy donors. Primers for the PCR totalled 60 Vbeta and 13 Jbeta. Produced via immunoSEQ multiplex PCR; TCRdb's table is partial and in-frame only. The table records about 70,000 clones, just under 75% of them present only once. The sample consisted of PBMCs. Receptor source: a human donor in good health.

This chain joins TRBV5-1 and TRBJ2-1; TRBD2 might be the D (6 bases). Germline V gene lookup returns CDR1 SGHRS and CDR2 YFSETQ. Trimming took off 2 bases at V and 5 bases at J, with 14 bases between the two ends. The CDR3 consists of 15 residues. DNA for the CDR3: TGCGCCAGCAGCTTTTTTTCGGGAGAAGACAATGAGCAGTTCTTC. Translating it yields CASSFFSGEDNEQFF.

The V and J genes are TRBV27 and TRBJ1-3; 7 bases fit TRBD1. The V gene's germline CDR1 is MNHEY and CDR2 SMNVEV (reference sequence). This CDR3 has 15 residues. The junction had 4 bases not matched to a gene; V was cut back by 2 bases and J by 3 bases. The CDR3, as DNA: TGTGCCAGCAGTTTAGGAAGGGACAGTGGAAACACCATATATTTT. Its protein is CASSLGRDSGNTIYF.

The CDR3 DNA sequence: TGTGCCAGCAGCTTAGATGGTCGGACAGGGCGGAAGAACACTGAAGCTTTCTTT. Translating it yields CASSLDGRTGRKNTEAFF. The chain joins TRBV11-3 to TRBJ1-1, with TRBD1 identical over 8 bases. The CDR3 is 18 amino acids. Germline loops: CDR1 SGHNT, CDR2 YENEEA. V dropped 0 bases and J dropped 1; count of bases not matched to a gene: 10. Looking up the rest from reference TRBV11-3 and TRBJ1-1 gives the full variable domain: EAGVVQSPRYKIIEKKQPVAFWCNPISGHNTLYWYLQNLGQGPELLIRYENEEAVDDSQLPKDRFSAERLKGVDSTLKIQPAELGDSAVYLCASSLDGRTGRKNTEAFFGQGTRLTVV.

This clone was detected a few times. The chain is built from TRBV6-5 and TRBJ2-5; maybe TRBD1 (6 bases). Germline V CDR1 and CDR2: MNHEY, SVGAGI. The length of the CDR3 is 14 residues. The V and J ends lost 5 bases and 2 bases respectively, with 12 bases between them. CDR3 coding DNA: TGTGCCAGCAGTCTTAACAGGGCACAAGAGACCCAGTACTTC. Translation: CASSLNRAQETQYF.

The rearrangement links TRBV7-3 to TRBJ2-2; D might be TRBD2 (5 bases). This CDR3 region has 16 residues. Germline loops: CDR1 SGHTA, CDR2 FQGTGA. Trimming stripped 1 base from V and 6 bases from J, with 15 bases between. Here the CDR3 reads CASSLNLRGDSGELFF. CDR3 DNA: TGTGCCAGCAGCTTAAATCTCCGGGGAGATTCCGGGGAGCTGTTTTTT.

This clone has a handful of counts. This chain joins TRBV18 and TRBJ2-1; D not certain. Looked up from germline, CDR1 is KGHSH and CDR2 is LQKENI. The CDR3 is made up of 15 amino acids. Trimming pared 4 bases from V and 4 bases from J, leaving 14 bases between. CDR3: CASSLSLTSYNEQFF. CDR3 nucleotides: TGTGCCAGCTCACTTTCGTTGACTTCTTACAATGAGCAGTTCTTC.

This clone was observed a few times. The J gene is TRBJ1-5, the V gene TRBV5-6; perhaps TRBD1 as D (6 bases). The CDR3 covers 13 residues. Germline V gene data show CDR1 as SGHDT and CDR2 as YYEEEE. V gave up 2 bases and J gave up 15 bases, with 18 bases separating them. Written as DNA, the CDR3 is TGTGCCAGCAGCTTAAATTTGGGGGCCCGGTTGCATTTT. This gives the protein CASSLNLGARLHF.

There are a few counts of this clone. The V gene is TRBV6-4, the J gene TRBJ2-1, with 8 bases that match TRBD1. This CDR3 is 15 amino acids long. V dropped 1 base and J dropped 8; count of bases not matched to a gene: 7. CDR1 and CDR2 from the germline V gene are MRHNA and SNTAGT. CDR3 protein: CASSDFPGQGYEQFF. DNA for the CDR3: TGTGCCAGCAGTGACTTCCCCGGACAGGGTTATGAGCAGTTCTTC.

The genes are TRBV4-1 and TRBJ1-4; D gene unclear. The germline V gene encodes CDR1 MGHRA and CDR2 YSYEKL. With 0 bases removed from V and 8 bases from J, the gap between germline ends came to 10 bases. The CDR3 length is 14 residues. CDR3 residues: CASSQEAGVEKLFF. CDR3 coding DNA: TGCGCCAGCAGCCAAGAAGCGGGCGTGGAAAAACTGTTTTTT.

The chain is built from TRBV5-1 and TRBJ1-1; 12 bases map to TRBD1. The CDR3 sequence is 17 residues long. CDR1 is SGHRS and CDR2 is YFSETQ in the germline V gene. Trimming at V came to 3 bases and at J to 3 bases, leaving 9 bases not matched to a gene. The CDR3 is CASSSYRDRGLDTEAFF. The CDR3 nucleotides are TGCGCCAGCAGCTCCTACCGGGACAGGGGGCTGGACACTGAAGCTTTCTTT.

The chain recombines TRBV30 with TRBJ2-2; no firm D call. Germline values: CDR1 GTSNPN, CDR2 SVGIG (reference sequence). The germline V and J ends were trimmed by 0 bases and 2 bases, with 7 bases remaining between them. The CDR3 sequence is 14 residues long. The DNA of the CDR3 is TGTGCCTGGAGTGTGGTCCTAAACACCGGGGAGCTGTTTTTT. Protein sequence: CAWSVVLNTGELFF.

This clone appeared a few times. The J gene is TRBJ2-7, the V gene TRBV6-1; 8 bases line up with TRBD2. The CDR3 loop spans 15 amino acids. The germline CDR1 and CDR2 sequences are MNHNS and SASEGT. V lost 6 bases and J lost 1; bases outside the gene matches: 8. In DNA, the CDR3 is TGTGCCAGCAGAGACCCGGGACTAGTGTCCTACGAGCAGTACTTC. Translating gives CASRDPGLVSYEQYF.

The chain couples TRBV7-9 to TRBJ2-1; D not certain. The ends were cut back, 3 bases at V and 6 bases at J, with 3 bases in the middle. The length of the CDR3 is 11 residues. Looked up from germline, CDR1 is SEHNR and CDR2 is FQNEAQ (reference sequence). CDR3 sequence: CASSLSNEQFF. CDR3 bases: TGTGCCAGCAGCTTGAGCAATGAGCAGTTCTTC.

V usage is TRBV7-3 and J usage is TRBJ2-3, with 14 bases matching TRBD2. V was pared by 5 bases and J by 3 bases, with 10 bases of the junction left unmatched. In germline, CDR1 is SGHTA, CDR2 FQGTGA. This CDR3 has 18 residues. CDR3 amino acids: CASSPGLAGVMGTDTQYF. For the CDR3, the DNA is TGTGCCAGCAGCCCGGGACTAGCGGGAGTTATGGGAACAGATACGCAGTATTTT.

This sequence joins TRBV14 and TRBJ2-2; D possibly corresponds to TRBD1 (6 bases). This CDR3 comprises 15 residues. Germline V CDR1 and CDR2: SGHDN, FVKESK. The germline V and J ends were trimmed by 2 bases and 4 bases, with 11 bases remaining between them. CDR3 protein: CASSQHRDPTGELFF. The CDR3 DNA sequence: TGTGCCAGCAGCCAACACAGGGACCCCACCGGGGAGCTGTTTTTT.

The chain is built from TRBV30 and TRBJ1-1, with no clear D. Deletions cut 5 bases from V and 0 bases from J, with 7 bases between. Germline V gene sequence: CDR1 GTSNPN, CDR2 SVGIG (reference sequence). This CDR3 is 12 amino acids long. Written as DNA, the CDR3 is TGTGCCTGGGGAGGGTTGAACACTGAAGCTTTCTTT. Translating gives CAWGGLNTEAFF. The full variable domain, in which reference TRBV30 and TRBJ1-1 provide the parts outside the CDR3, is SQTIHQWPATLVQPVGSPLSLECTVEGTSNPNLYWYRQAAGRGLQLLFYSVGIGQISSEVPQNLSASRPQDRQFILSSKKLLLSDSGFYLCAWGGLNTEAFFGQGTRLTVV.

CDR3 protein: CASSPSGTGKSEQYF. In DNA, the CDR3 is TGTGCCAGCAGCCCCTCCGGGACAGGGAAAAGCGAGCAGTACTTC. V and J are TRBV9 and TRBJ2-7, with 9 nucleotides matching TRBD1. Looked up from germline, CDR1 is SGDLS and CDR2 is YYNGEE. V dropped 4 bases and J dropped 6; count of bases not matched to a gene: 11. This CDR3 has 15 residues.

This clone has only a few counts. The chain joins TRBV6-6 to TRBJ2-7; TRBD1 matches at 9 bases. Germline lookup yields CDR1 MNHNY and CDR2 SVGAGI (reference sequence). V lost 8 bases, J lost 6 bases, and 11 bases stayed unmatched. The CDR3 consists of 14 residues. The CDR3 DNA reads TGTGCCAGCGGGACAGGGACAGGGTTTAGCGAGCAGTACTTC. This codes for CASGTGTGFSEQYF.

V is TRBV6-5 and J is TRBJ1-2; 8 bases line up with TRBD1. CDR1 is MNHEY and CDR2 is SVGAGI in the germline V gene. The CDR3 is 13 amino acids. V gave up 7 bases and J gave up 8 bases; unmatched junction bases: 9. The CDR3: CASMQGAQGGYTF. For the CDR3, the DNA is TGTGCCAGCATGCAGGGGGCGCAGGGGGGCTACACCTTC.

The sample holds a few counts of this clone. The V gene is TRBV9, the J gene TRBJ1-2, with D tentatively TRBD1 (5 bases). Germline CDR1 reads SGDLS; CDR2 reads YYNGEE. V shed 3 bases and J shed 2 bases, with 8 bases lying between them. CDR3 length: 13 amino acids. The CDR3 nucleotides read TGTGCCAGCAGCGCAGACAGCAACTATGGCTACACCTTC. Translating gives CASSADSNYGYTF.

V usage is TRBV10-3 and J usage is TRBJ1-1; D call uncertain. Germline CDR1 and CDR2: ENHRY and SYGVKD. The CDR3 is 12 residues long. Trimming cost V 2 bases and J 6 bases, with 7 bases left between them. CDR3 residues: CAISERESEAFF. CDR3 DNA: TGTGCCATCAGTGAGAGGGAGTCTGAAGCTTTCTTT.

The chain employs TRBV27 and TRBJ2-7; 9 positions match TRBD1. Germline lookup yields CDR1 MNHEY and CDR2 SMNVEV (reference sequence). There are 14 residues in the CDR3. The junction had 6 bases not matched to a gene; V was cut back by 5 bases and J by 4 bases. For the CDR3, the DNA is TGTGCCAGCAGTCTTCGGGACAGGGAGTACGAGCAGTACTTC. Its translation is CASSLRDREYEQYF.

The chain has TRBV10-2 and TRBJ2-5, with D hard to call. This CDR3 is 11 amino acids long. V lost 4 bases, J lost 3 bases, and 3 bases lay in between. CDR1 WSHSY and CDR2 SAAADI come from the germline V gene. DNA of the CDR3: TGCGCCAGCAGTGTAAAAGAGACCCAGTACTTC. It codes for CASSVKETQYF.